This note documents a single T cell receptor beta chain sequence. Repertoires were generated with immunoSEQ multiplex PCR, while TCRdb's copy carries only in-frame clones and drops some. The sample shows over 60,000 clones, more than 75% of them seen only once. This specimen belongs to a study of blood T cell repertoires in COVID-19. The wider study: T cells, B-cell-depleted T cells, or PBMCs provided the cDNA or gDNA that served as material.

Sequencing was performed on peripheral blood. The sequence was collected from a woman of 80 years or more with active or convalescent COVID-19.

CDR3 DNA sequence: TGTGCCAGCAGTTACGGGGACAGACCCTTTTTGAACACTGAAGCTTTCTTT. Translating it yields CASSYGDRPFLNTEAFF. The V call is TRBV6-2 or TRBV6-3, the J call TRBJ1-1, with 7 positions matching TRBD1. The CDR3 is 17 amino acids. Germline assignment: CDR1 MNHEY and CDR2 SVGEGT. V was pared by 2 bases and J by 0 bases, with 9 bases of the junction left unmatched.